Listed below are T cell receptor beta chains from one sample, sequenced in a study of shared clonotypes between healthy human individuals. Here immunoSEQ multiplex PCR was the method, and the copy in TCRdb shows in-frame clones only, minus some. The sample lists roughly 2.5 million clones, 90% to 95% occurring once. Sequences were obtained from naive CD4+ T cells sorted from blood. These receptor sequences come from a man aged 18-30 years in good health. Each CDR3 is given with its conserved first and last residue. A D gene is named only where the DNA matches it firmly. Clone size is given for some rows only: seen once, a few or many times, or a class if the clone is expanded.

v_gene	j_gene	d_gene	abundance	CDR3nt	CDR3aa
TRBV11-3	TRBJ2-3	NA	once	TGTGCCAGCAGCTTAGGCCCAGGGGGGCCAACAGATACGCAGTATTTT	CASSLGPGGPTDTQYF
TRBV28	TRBJ2-5	TRBD1	NA	TGTGCCAGCAGTTTAACCGGGCGTCAGGGGGCCGGAGAGACCCAGTACTTC	CASSLTGRQGAGETQYF
TRBV9	TRBJ2-7	NA	NA	TGTGCCAGCAGCGTAGGTCCCTCCTACGAGCAGTACTTC	CASSVGPSYEQYF
TRBV7-9	TRBJ2-2	NA	NA	TGTGCCAGCAGCTTGGGAGTTGGGCTGTTTTTT	CASSLGVGLFF
TRBV6-1	TRBJ1-6	NA	few	TGTGCCAGCATAGTGCGGGACAATGATTCACCCCTCCACTTT	CASIVRDNDSPLHF
TRBV7-2	TRBJ2-1	NA	NA	TGTGCCAGCAGCTTAAGGGCAGCAAACAATGAGCAGTTCTTC	CASSLRAANNEQFF
TRBV6-5	TRBJ1-1	TRBD1	once	TGTGCCAGCAGACAGGGGACAGAAGCTTTCTTT	CASRQGTEAFF
TRBV5-6	TRBJ2-3	TRBD2	NA	TGTGCCAGCAGCTTGAAGGGACTAGTGGTCGCAGATACGCAGTATTTT	CASSLKGLVVADTQYF
TRBV19	TRBJ2-2	TRBD1	NA	TGTGCCAGTAGTATTGGGACAGGGTGGGACACCGGGGAGCTGTTTTTT	CASSIGTGWDTGELFF
TRBV9	TRBJ2-1	TRBD2	NA	TGTGCCAGCACCAGCGGGGGGGCCTTAATTTACAATGAGCAGTTCTTC	CASTSGGALIYNEQFF
TRBV6-1	TRBJ2-3	NA	NA	TGTGCCAGCAGTGAACCGGGGGAAGGAGTAGATACGCAGTATTTT	CASSEPGEGVDTQYF
TRBV21-1	TRBJ2-7	NA	NA	TGTGCCAGCAGCAAACTGGCCAGGGGGGGTGCGGAGGCGGCCCCGAGGCACGAGCAGTACTTC	CASSKLARGGAEAAPRHEQYF
TRBV4-3	TRBJ2-3	TRBD2	NA	TGCGCCAGCAGCCAATCGGTAGCGGGGACTAGCACAGATACGCAGTATTTT	CASSQSVAGTSTDTQYF
TRBV18	TRBJ2-3	TRBD2	NA	TGTGCCAGCTCACAGACTATACTAGCGGGAGGGAGCACAGATACGCAGTATTTT	CASSQTILAGGSTDTQYF
TRBV7-2	TRBJ1-4	NA	NA	TGTGCCAGCAGTCACGGGGGTAATGAAAAACTGTTTTTT	CASSHGGNEKLFF
TRBV2	TRBJ2-7	NA	NA	TGTGCCAGCAGTGAATGGTCAGCCTACGAGCAGTACTTC	CASSEWSAYEQYF
TRBV7-7	TRBJ2-5	TRBD1	NA	TGTGCTAGCAGCTTATCGCCGACAGGGTACCAAGAGACCCAGTACTTC	CASSLSPTGYQETQYF
TRBV28	TRBJ1-5	TRBD1	NA	TGTGCCAGCAGTCCCGGGACCAGGGGGGTCGGTAGCAATCAGCCCCAGCATTTT	CASSPGTRGVGSNQPQHF
TRBV20-1	TRBJ1-2	NA	NA	TGCAGTGCTCCGAGCGACAGGAACCACACCTTC	CSAPSDRNHTF
TRBV19	TRBJ1-6	TRBD1	NA	TGTGCCAGTAGTACCACAGGGGGTTTCTCCTATAATTCACCCCTCCACTTT	CASSTTGGFSYNSPLHF
TRBV5-1	TRBJ2-4	NA	NA	TGCGCCAGCAGCTTGGAACAGCCTAGCCTGGGAAACATTCAGTACTTC	CASSLEQPSLGNIQYF
TRBV28	TRBJ1-4	NA	NA	TGTGCCAGCAGTCAATCGGATCCCGGAGGGGGAAAACTGTTTTTT	CASSQSDPGGGKLFF
TRBV21-1	TRBJ2-5	NA	NA	TGTGCCAGCAGCAAAGAAGGTTCCAGCGGGGCACTGGAGACCCAGTACTTC	CASSKEGSSGALETQYF
TRBV28	TRBJ1-6	TRBD1	NA	TGTGCCAGCAGTACCACAGGGGAGGGAAATTCACCCCTCCACTTT	CASSTTGEGNSPLHF
TRBV5-5	TRBJ1-5	NA	NA	TGTGCCAGCAGCCCGGACGGTCAGCCCCAGCATTTT	CASSPDGQPQHF
TRBV28	TRBJ2-7	TRBD1	NA	TGTGCCAGCAGTTTCCGGGACAGGGGGGGCGAGCAGTACTTC	CASSFRDRGGEQYF
TRBV6-6	TRBJ2-7	NA	once	TGTGCCAGCAGTTGGGCGGACGAGCAGTACTTC	CASSWADEQYF
TRBV18	TRBJ2-7	TRBD2	NA	TGTGCCAGCTCACCACCCGCACTAGCGGGAGGGGGCGAGCAGTACTTC	CASSPPALAGGGEQYF
TRBV19	TRBJ2-7	NA	NA	TGTGCCAGTAGTATGGGGGGTAGCGGACCACCTCATACCTTC	CASSMGGSGPPHTF
TRBV5-1	TRBJ2-7	TRBD1	NA	TGCGCCAGCAGCCGCGGACAGGTCCCCTACGAGCAGTACTTC	CASSRGQVPYEQYF
TRBV28	TRBJ1-2	NA	NA	TGTGCCAGCAGTTTAAGACAGTATGGCTACACCTTC	CASSLRQYGYTF
TRBV4-1	TRBJ1-3	TRBD1	NA	TGCGCCAGCAGCCAAGCGGGACAGGAGGAAAACACCATATATTTT	CASSQAGQEENTIYF
TRBV2	TRBJ1-5	NA	once	TGTGCCAGCAGTTGGGGGGATAGCAATCAGCCCCAGCATTTT	CASSWGDSNQPQHF
TRBV6-5	TRBJ1-1	NA	NA	TGTGCCAGCAGTTACTCGGTACCTGGTAAAGTCGAAGCTTTCTTT	CASSYSVPGKVEAFF
TRBV6-6	TRBJ1-5	NA	NA	TGTGCCAGCAAAACTACAAGCCAGCCCCAGCATTTT	CASKTTSQPQHF
TRBV19	TRBJ1-2	NA	NA	TGTGCCAGTGTCGACAGGTTTAACTATGGCTACACCTTC	CASVDRFNYGYTF
TRBV4-1	TRBJ2-7	NA	NA	TGCGCCAGCAGCCCGGATACCGGGGGTCTATACGAGCAGTACTTC	CASSPDTGGLYEQYF
TRBV28	TRBJ1-1	NA	NA	TGTGCCAGCAGTAAGATAATTTCGGAAGCTTTCTTT	CASSKIISEAFF
TRBV2	TRBJ1-2	NA	NA	TGTGCCAGCAAGGGGCTAGGGTTAATCGATGGCTACACCTTC	CASKGLGLIDGYTF
TRBV10-3	TRBJ2-3	NA	once	TGTGCCATCAGTCGGGGGACGAGCACAGATACGCAGTATTTT	CAISRGTSTDTQYF
TRBV7-3	TRBJ1-1	NA	NA	TGTGCCAGCAGCTCTCAGGAGAGTAGCACTGAAGCTTTCTTT	CASSSQESSTEAFF
TRBV27	TRBJ2-1	TRBD2	NA	TGTGCCAGCAGTCTACTAGCGGGGGGAGCCAATGAGCAGTTCTTC	CASSLLAGGANEQFF
TRBV4-1	TRBJ1-5	TRBD1	NA	TGCGCCAGCAGCCGCGGAACCGGGACAGTGTCCGATCAGCCCCAGCATTTT	CASSRGTGTVSDQPQHF
TRBV7-9	TRBJ1-6	NA	NA	TGTGCCAGCAGCGTCGAGGTTAATTCACCCCTCCACTTT	CASSVEVNSPLHF
TRBV7-9	TRBJ1-4	TRBD1	NA	TGTGCCAGCAGCTTAGGGACAGGGCTAAGTGAAAAACTGTTTTTT	CASSLGTGLSEKLFF
TRBV6-5	TRBJ2-7	NA	NA	TGTGCCAGCAGTTACTCGGGCAGGGGAAGCTCCTACGAGCAGTACTTC	CASSYSGRGSSYEQYF
TRBV18	TRBJ1-2	NA	NA	TGTGCCAGCTCACCCTCCTTTTCGAGTGGCTACACCTTC	CASSPSFSSGYTF
TRBV5-1	TRBJ2-7	TRBD1	NA	TGCGCCAGCAGCTTGACCGGGACAGTCAGCTCCTACGAGCAGTACTTC	CASSLTGTVSSYEQYF
TRBV9	TRBJ2-3	NA	NA	TGTGCCAGCAGCGTAGCTTTCGACTCTCTAGGGACAGATACGCAGTATTTT	CASSVAFDSLGTDTQYF